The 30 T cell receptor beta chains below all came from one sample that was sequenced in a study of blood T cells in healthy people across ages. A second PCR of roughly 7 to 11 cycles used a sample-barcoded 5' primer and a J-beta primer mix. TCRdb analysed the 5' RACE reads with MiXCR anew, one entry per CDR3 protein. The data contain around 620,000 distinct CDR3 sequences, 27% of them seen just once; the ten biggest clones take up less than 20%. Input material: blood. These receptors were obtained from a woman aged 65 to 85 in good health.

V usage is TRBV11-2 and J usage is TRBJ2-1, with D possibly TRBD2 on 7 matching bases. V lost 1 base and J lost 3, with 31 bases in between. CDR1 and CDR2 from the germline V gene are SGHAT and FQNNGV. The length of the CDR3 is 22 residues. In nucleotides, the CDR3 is TGTGCCAGCAGCTTAGGACCCGGAGGGGCGGGGGCCCTTCTAAAGATCTACAATGAGCAGTTCTTC. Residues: CASSLGPGGAGALLKIYNEQFF.

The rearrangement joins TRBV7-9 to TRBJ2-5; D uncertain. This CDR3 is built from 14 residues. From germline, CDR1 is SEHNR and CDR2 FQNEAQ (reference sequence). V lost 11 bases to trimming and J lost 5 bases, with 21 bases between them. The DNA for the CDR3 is TGTGCCGGAGATTTATGGGCCTTCGCGGAGACCCAGTACTTC. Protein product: CAGDLWAFAETQYF.

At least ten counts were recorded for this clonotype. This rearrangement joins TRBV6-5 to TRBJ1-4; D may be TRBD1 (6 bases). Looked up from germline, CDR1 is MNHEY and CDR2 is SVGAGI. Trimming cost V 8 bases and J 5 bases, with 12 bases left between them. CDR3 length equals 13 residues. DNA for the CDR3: TGTGCCAGCGGGCCCAGGGGAAATGAAAAACTGTTTTTT. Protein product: CASGPRGNEKLFF.

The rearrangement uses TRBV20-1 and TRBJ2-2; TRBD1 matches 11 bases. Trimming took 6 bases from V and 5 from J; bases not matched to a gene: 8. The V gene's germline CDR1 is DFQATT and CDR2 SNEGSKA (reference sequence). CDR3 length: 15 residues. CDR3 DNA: TGCAGTGCCACGGACAGGGGGCTACGGACCGGGGAGCTGTTTTTT. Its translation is CSATDRGLRTGELFF.

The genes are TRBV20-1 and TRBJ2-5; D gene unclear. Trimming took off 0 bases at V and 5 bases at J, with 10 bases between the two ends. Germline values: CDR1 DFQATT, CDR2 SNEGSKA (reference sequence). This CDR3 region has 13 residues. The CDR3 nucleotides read TGCAGTGCTAGAGAGGTTCTGTCGGAGACCCAGTACTTC. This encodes CSAREVLSETQYF.

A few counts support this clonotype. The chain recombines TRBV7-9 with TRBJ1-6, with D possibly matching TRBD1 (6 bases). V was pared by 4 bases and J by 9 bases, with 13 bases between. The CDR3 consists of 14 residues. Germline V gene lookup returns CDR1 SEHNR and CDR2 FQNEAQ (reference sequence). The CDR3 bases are TGTGCCAGCAGCTGGGGGGGGGCTGGTTCACCCCTCCACTTT. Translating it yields CASSWGGAGSPLHF.

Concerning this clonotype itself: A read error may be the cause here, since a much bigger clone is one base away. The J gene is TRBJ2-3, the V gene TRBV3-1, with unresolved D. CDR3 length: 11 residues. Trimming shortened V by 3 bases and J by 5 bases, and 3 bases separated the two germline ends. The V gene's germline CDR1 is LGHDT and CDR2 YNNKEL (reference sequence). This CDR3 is CASSHRDTQYF. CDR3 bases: TGTGCCAGCAGCCACAGAGATACGCAGTATTTT.

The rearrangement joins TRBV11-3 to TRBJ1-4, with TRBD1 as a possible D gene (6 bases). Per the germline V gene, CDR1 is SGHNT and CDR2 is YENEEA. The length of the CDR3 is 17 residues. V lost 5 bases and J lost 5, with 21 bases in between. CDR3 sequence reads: CASSPPTGHEGNEKLFF. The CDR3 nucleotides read TGTGCCAGCAGCCCCCCGACAGGCCATGAGGGCAATGAAAAACTGTTTTTT.

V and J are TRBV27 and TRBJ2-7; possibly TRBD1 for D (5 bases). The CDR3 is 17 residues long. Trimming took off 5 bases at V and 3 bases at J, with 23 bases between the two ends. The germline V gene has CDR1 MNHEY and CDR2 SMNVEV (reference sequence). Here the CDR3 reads CASSPVRPPLRGYEQYF. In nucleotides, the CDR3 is TGTGCCAGCAGTCCTGTCCGTCCCCCCCTTAGGGGCTACGAGCAGTACTTC.

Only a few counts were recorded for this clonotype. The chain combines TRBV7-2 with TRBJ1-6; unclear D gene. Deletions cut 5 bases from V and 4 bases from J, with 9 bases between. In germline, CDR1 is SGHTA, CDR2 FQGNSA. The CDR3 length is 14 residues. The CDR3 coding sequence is TGTGCCAGCAGCCGACCCGGGTATAATTCACCCCTCCACTTT. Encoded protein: CASSRPGYNSPLHF.

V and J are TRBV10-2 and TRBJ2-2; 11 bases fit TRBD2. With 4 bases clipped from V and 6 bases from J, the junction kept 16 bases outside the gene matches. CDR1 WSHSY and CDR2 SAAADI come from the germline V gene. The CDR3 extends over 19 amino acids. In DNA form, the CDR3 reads TGCGCCAGCAGTGGGCCGACTGATAGCGGGGGGGCCTTACCCGGGGAGCTGTTTTTT. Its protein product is CASSGPTDSGGALPGELFF.

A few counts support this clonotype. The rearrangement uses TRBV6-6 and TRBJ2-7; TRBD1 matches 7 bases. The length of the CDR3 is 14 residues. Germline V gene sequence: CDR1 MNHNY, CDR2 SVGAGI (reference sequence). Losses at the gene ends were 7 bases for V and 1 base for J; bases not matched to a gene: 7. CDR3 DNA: TGTGCCAGCACCTACGACAGGGCGTCCTACGAGCAGTACTTC. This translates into CASTYDRASYEQYF.

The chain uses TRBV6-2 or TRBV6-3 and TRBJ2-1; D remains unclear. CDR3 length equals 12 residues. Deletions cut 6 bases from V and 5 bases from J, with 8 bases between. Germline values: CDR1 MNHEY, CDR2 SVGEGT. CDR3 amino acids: CASRELNNEQFF. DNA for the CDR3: TGTGCCAGCAGGGAGCTAAACAATGAGCAGTTCTTC.

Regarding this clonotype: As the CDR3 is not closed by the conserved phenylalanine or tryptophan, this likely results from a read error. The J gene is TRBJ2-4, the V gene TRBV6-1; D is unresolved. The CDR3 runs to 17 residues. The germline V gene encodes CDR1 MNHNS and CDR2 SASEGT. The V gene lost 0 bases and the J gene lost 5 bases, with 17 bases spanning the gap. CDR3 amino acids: CASSEALGKGVENIQYL. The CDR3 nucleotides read TGTGCCAGCAGTGAAGCCCTGGGCAAGGGTGTCGAAAACATTCAGTACCTC.

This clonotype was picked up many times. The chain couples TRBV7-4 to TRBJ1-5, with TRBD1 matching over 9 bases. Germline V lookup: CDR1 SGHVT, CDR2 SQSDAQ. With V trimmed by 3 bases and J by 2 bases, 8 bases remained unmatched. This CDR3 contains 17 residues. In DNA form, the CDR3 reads TGTGCCAGCAGCTTGGGACAGGGAAGGGAGGGCAATCAGCCCCAGCATTTT. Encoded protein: CASSLGQGREGNQPQHF.

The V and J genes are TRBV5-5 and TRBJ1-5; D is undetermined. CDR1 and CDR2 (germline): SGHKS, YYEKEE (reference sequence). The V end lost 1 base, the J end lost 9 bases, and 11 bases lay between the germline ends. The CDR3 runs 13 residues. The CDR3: CASSLTERGPQHF. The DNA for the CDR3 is TGTGCCAGCAGCTTGACCGAGCGGGGGCCCCAGCATTTT.

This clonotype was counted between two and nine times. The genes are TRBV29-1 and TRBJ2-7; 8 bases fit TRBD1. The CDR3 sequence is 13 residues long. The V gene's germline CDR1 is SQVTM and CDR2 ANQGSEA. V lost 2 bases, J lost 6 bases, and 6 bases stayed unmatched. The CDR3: CSVEQDRGSEQYF. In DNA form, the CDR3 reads TGCAGCGTTGAACAAGACAGGGGAAGCGAGCAGTACTTC.

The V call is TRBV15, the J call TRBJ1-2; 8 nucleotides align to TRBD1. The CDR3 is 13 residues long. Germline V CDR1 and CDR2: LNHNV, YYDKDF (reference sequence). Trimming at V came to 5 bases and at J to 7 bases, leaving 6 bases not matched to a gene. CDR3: CATSFGQGGGYTF. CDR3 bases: TGTGCCACCAGCTTTGGACAGGGCGGTGGCTACACCTTC.

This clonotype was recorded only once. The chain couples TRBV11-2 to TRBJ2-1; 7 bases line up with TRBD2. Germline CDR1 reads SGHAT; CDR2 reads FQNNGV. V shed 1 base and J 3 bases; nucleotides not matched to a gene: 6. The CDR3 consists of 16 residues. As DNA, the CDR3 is TGTGCCAGCAGCTTAGGCGGGAGATTGCTCTACAATGAGCAGTTCTTC. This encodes CASSLGGRLLYNEQFF.

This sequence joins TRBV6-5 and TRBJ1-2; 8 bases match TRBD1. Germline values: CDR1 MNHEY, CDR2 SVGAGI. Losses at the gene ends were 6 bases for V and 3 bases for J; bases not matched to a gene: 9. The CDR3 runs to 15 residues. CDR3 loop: CASSLYQTGDYGYTF. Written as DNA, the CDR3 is TGTGCCAGCAGCCTATACCAGACAGGGGACTATGGCTACACCTTC.

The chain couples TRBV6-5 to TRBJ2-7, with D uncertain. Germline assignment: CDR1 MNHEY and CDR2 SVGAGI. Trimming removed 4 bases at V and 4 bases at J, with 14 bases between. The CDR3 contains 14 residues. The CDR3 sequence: CASSLKPRGYEQYF. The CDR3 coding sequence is TGTGCCAGCAGTTTGAAACCCCGAGGTTACGAGCAGTACTTC.

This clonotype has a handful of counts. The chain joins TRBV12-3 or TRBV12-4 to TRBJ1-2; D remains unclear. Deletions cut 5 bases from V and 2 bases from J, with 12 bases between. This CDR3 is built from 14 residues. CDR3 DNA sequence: TGTGCCAGCAGTCGTGATGGCAAGAACTATGGCTACACCTTC. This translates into CASSRDGKNYGYTF.

The CDR3, as DNA: TGCGCCAGCAGCTCCAACACCTACACTGAAGCTTTCTTT. Its translation is CASSSNTYTEAFF. The chain has TRBV5-1 and TRBJ1-1; D unresolved. Per the germline V gene, CDR1 is SGHRS and CDR2 is YFSETQ. V was cut by 3 bases and J by 3 bases, with 9 bases left in between. The CDR3 totals 13 residues.

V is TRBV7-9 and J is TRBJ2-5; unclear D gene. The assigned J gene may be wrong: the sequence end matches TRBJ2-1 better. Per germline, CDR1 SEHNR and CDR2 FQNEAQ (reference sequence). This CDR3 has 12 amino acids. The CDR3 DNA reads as TGTGCCAGCAGCTTTACAAACCTACACCAGTTCTTC. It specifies CASSFTNLHQFF.

The CDR3, as DNA: TGTGCCAGCAGCTTTGGGAGTAGCGGTTACAATGAGCAGTTCTTC. Its translation: CASSFGSSGYNEQFF. The chain uses TRBV13 and TRBJ2-1, with D perhaps TRBD2 (6 bases). The CDR3 loop spans 15 amino acids. From germline, CDR1 is PRHDT and CDR2 FYEKMQ (reference sequence). Deletions cut 3 bases from V and 4 bases from J, with 13 bases between.

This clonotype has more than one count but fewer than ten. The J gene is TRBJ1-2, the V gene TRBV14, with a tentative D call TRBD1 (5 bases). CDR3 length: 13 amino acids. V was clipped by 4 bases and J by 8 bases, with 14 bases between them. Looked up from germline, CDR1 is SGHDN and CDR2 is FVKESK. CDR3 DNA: TGTGCCAGCAGCCCCCTGGGGGAGAGGGGCTACACCTTC. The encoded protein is CASSPLGERGYTF.

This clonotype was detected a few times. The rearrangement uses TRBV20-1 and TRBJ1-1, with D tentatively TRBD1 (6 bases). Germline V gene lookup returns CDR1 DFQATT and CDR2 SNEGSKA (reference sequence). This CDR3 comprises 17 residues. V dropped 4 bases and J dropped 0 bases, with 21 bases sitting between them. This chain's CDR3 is CSATSIPAQGMNTEAFF. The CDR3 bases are TGCAGTGCTACTAGTATACCGGCACAGGGTATGAACACTGAAGCTTTCTTT.

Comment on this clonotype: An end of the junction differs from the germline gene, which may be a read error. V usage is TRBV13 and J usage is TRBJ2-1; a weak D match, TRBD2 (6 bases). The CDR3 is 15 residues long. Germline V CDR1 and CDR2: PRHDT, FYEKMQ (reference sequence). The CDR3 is CAGSLALAFYNEQFF. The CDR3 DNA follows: TGTGCCGGCAGCTTAGCTCTAGCGTTCTACAATGAGCAGTTCTTC.

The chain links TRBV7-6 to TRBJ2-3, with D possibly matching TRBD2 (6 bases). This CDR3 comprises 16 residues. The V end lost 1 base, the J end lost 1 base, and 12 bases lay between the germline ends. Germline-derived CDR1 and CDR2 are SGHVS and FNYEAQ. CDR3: CASSLGPAGGTDTQYF. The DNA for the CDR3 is TGTGCCAGCAGCTTAGGGCCAGCGGGCGGCACAGATACGCAGTATTTT.

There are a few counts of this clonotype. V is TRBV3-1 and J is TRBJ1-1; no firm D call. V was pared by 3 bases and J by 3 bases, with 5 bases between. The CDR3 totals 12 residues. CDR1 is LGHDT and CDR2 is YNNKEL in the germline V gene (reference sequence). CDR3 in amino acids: CASSHRHTEAFF. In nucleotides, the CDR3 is TGTGCCAGCAGCCATAGGCACACTGAAGCTTTCTTT.